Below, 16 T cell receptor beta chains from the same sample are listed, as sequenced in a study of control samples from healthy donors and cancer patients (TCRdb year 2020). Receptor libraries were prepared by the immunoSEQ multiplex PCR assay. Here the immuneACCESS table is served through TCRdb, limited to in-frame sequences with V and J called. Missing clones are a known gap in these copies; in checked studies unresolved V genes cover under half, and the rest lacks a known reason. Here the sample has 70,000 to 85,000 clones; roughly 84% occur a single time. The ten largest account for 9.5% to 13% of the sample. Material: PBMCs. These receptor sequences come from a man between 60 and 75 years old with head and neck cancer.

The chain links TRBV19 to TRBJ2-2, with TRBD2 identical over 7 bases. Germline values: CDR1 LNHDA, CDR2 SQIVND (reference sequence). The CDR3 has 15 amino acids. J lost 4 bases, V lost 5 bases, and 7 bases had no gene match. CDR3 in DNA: TGTGCCAGTAGTCTACGGGCTAGCGGCACCGGGGAGCTGTTTTTT. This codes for CASSLRASGTGELFF.

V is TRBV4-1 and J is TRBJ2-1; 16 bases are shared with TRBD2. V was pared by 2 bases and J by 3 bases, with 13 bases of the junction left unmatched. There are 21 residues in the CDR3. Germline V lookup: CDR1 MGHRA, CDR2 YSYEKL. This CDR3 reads CASSQLSPGLAGGSRYNEQFF. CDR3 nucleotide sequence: TGCGCCAGCAGCCAACTCTCCCCGGGACTAGCGGGAGGGTCCCGCTACAATGAGCAGTTCTTC.

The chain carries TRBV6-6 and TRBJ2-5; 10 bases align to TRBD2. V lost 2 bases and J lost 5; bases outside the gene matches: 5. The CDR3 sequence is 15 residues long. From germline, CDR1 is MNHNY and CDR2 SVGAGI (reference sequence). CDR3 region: CASSYPTSGRETQYF. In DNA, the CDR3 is TGTGCCAGCAGTTACCCGACTAGCGGGCGGGAGACCCAGTACTTC.

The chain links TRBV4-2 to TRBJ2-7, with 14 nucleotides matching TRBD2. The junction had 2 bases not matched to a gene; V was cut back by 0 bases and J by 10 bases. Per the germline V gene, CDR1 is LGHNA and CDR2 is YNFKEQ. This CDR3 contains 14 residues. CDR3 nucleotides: TGTGCCAGCAGCCAAGAGGGACTAGCGGGAGTTCAGTACTTC. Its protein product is CASSQEGLAGVQYF.

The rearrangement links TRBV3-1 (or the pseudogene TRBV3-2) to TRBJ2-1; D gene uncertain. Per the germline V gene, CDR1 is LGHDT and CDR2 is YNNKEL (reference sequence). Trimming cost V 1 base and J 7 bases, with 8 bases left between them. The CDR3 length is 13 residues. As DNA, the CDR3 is TGTGCCAGCAGCCAAGTGGTAGTGAATGAGCAGTTCTTC. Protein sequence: CASSQVVVNEQFF.

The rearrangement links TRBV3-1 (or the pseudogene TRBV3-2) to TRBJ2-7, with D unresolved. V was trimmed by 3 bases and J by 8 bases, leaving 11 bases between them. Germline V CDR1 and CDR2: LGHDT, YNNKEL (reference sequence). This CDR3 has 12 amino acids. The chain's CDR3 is CASSHAFDKQYF. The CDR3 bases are TGTGCCAGCAGCCACGCTTTCGACAAGCAGTACTTC.

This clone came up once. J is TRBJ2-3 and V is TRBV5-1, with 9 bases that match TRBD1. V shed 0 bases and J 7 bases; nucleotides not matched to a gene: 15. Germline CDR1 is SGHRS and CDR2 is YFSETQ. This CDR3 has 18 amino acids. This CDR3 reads CASSLARDRDRVTNTQYF. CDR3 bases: TGCGCCAGCAGCTTGGCCAGGGACCGGGACAGGGTAACAAATACGCAGTATTTT. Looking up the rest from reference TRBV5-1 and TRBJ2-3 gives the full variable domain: KAGVTQTPRYLIKTRGQQVTLSCSPISGHRSVSWYQQTPGQGLQFLFEYFSETQRNKGNFPGRFSGRQFSNSRSEMNVSTLELGDSALYLCASSLARDRDRVTNTQYFGPGTRLTVL.

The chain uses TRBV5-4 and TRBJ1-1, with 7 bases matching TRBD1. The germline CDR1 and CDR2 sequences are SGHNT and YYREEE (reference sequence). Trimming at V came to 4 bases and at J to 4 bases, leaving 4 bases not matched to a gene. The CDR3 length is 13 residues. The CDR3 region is CASSPHRGTEAFF. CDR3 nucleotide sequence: TGTGCCAGCAGCCCCCACAGGGGCACTGAAGCTTTCTTT.

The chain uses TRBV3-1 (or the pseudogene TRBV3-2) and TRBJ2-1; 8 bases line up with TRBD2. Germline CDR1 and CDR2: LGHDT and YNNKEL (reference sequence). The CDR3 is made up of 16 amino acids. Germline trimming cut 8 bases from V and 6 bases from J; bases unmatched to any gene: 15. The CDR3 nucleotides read TGTGCCAGCGGGTGGGCGGGAGGCACCTTTCGCAATGAGCAGTTCTTC. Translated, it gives CASGWAGGTFRNEQFF.

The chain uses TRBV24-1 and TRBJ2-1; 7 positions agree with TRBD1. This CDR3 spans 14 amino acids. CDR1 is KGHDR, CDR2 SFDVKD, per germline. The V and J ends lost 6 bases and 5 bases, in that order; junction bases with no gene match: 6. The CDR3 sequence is CATSKWDSDNEQFF. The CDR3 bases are TGTGCCACCAGTAAATGGGACAGCGACAATGAGCAGTTCTTC.

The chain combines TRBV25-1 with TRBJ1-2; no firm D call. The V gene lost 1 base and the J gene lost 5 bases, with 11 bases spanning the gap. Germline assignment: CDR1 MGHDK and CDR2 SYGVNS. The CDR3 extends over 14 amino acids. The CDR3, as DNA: TGTGCCAGCAGTGAATCGGGCAGACTTTATGGCTACACCTTC. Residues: CASSESGRLYGYTF.

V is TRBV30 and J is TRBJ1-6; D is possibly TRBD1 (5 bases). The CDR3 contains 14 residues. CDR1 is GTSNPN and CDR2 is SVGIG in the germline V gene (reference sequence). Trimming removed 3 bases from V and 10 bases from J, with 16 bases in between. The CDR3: CAWRWGGGGSPLHF. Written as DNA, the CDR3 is TGTGCCTGGAGATGGGGCGGGGGGGGATCACCCCTCCACTTT.

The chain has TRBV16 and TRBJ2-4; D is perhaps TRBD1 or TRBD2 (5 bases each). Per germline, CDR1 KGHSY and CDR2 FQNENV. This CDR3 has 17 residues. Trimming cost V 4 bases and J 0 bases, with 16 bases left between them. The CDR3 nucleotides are TGTGCCAGCAGCCCCCTCGGGGCAGTCCTAGCCAAAAACATTCAGTACTTC. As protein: CASSPLGAVLAKNIQYF.

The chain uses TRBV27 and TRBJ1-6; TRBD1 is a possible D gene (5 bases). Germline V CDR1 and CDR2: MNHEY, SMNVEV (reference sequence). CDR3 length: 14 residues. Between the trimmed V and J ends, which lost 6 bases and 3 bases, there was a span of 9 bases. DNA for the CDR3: TGTGCCAGCAGCCTGGGGCTCTATAATTCACCCCTCCACTTT. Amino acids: CASSLGLYNSPLHF.

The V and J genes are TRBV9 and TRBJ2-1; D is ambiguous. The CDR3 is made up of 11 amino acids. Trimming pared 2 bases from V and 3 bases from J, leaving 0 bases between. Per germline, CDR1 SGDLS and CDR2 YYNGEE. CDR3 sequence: CASSVYNEQFF. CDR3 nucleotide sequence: TGTGCCAGCAGCGTCTACAATGAGCAGTTCTTC.

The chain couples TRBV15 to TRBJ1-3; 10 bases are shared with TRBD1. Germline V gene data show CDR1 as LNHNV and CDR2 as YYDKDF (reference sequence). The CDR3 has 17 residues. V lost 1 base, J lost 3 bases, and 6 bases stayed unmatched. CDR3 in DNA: TGTGCCACCAGCAGAGGGGGGACAGGGGACTTTGGAAACACCATATATTTT. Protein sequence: CATSRGGTGDFGNTIYF. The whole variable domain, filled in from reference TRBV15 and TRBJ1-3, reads DAMVIQNPRYQVTQFGKPVTLSCSQTLNHNVMYWYQQKSSQAPKLLFHYYDKDFNNEADTPDNFQSRRPNTSFCFLDIRSPGLGDTAMYLCATSRGGTGDFGNTIYFGEGSWLTVV.